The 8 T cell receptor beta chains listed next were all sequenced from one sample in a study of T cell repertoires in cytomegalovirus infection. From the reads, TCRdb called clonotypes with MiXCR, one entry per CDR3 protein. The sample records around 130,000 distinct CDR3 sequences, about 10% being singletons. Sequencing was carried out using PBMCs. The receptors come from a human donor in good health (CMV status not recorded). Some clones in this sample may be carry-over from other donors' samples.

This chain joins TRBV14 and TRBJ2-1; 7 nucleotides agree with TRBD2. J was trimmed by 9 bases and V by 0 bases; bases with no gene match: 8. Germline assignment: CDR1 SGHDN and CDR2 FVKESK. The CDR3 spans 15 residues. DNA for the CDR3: TGTGCCAGCAGCCAAGATTACGGGGAGGGGCGTGAGCAGTTCTTC. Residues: CASSQDYGEGREQFF.

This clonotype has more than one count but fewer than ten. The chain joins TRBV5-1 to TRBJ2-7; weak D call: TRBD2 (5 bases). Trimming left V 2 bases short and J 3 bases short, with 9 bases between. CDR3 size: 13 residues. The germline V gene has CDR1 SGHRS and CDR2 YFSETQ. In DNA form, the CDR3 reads TGCGCCAGCAGCTTTGACGGGGACTACGAGCAGTACTTC. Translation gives CASSFDGDYEQYF.

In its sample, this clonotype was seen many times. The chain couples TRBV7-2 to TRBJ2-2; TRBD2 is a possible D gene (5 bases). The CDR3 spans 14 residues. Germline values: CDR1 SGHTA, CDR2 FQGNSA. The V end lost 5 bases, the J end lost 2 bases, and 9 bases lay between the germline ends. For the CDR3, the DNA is TGTGCCAGCAGCGCGGGCCTTAACACCGGGGAGCTGTTTTTT. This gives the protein CASSAGLNTGELFF.

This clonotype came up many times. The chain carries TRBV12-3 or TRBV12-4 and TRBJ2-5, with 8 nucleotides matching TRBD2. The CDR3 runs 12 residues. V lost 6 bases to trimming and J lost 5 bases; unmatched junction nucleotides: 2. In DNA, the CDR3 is TGTGCCAGCAGCCGGGGGGGGGAGACCCAGTACTTC. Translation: CASSRGGETQYF.

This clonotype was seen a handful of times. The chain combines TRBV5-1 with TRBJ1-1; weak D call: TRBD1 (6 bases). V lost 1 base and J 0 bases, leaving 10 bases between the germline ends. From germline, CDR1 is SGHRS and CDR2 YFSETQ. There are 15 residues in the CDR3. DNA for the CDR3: TGCGCCAGCAGCTTGACAGGGAATATGAACACTGAAGCTTTCTTT. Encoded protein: CASSLTGNMNTEAFF. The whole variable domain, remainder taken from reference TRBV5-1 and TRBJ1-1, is KAGVTQTPRYLIKTRGQQVTLSCSPISGHRSVSWYQQTPGQGLQFLFEYFSETQRNKGNFPGRFSGRQFSNSRSEMNVSTLELGDSALYLCASSLTGNMNTEAFFGQGTRLTVV.

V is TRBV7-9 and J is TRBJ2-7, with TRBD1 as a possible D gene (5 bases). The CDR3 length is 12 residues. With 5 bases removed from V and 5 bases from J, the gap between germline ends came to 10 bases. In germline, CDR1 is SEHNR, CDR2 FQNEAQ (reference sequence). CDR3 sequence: CASSPWGDEQYF. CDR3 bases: TGTGCCAGCAGCCCTTGGGGCGACGAGCAGTACTTC.

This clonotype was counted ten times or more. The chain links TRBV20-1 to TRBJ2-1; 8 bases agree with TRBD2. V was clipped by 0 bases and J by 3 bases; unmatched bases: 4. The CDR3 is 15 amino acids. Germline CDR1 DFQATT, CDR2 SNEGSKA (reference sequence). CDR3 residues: CSARDQRGRYNEQFF. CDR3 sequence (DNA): TGCAGTGCTAGAGATCAGCGGGGGCGCTACAATGAGCAGTTCTTC.

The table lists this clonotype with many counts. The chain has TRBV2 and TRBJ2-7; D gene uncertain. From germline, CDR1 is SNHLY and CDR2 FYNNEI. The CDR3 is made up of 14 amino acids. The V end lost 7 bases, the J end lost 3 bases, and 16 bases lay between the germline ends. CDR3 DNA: TGTGCCAGCACTCCCGGGTCTTTGGGCTACGAGCAGTACTTC. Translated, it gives CASTPGSLGYEQYF.